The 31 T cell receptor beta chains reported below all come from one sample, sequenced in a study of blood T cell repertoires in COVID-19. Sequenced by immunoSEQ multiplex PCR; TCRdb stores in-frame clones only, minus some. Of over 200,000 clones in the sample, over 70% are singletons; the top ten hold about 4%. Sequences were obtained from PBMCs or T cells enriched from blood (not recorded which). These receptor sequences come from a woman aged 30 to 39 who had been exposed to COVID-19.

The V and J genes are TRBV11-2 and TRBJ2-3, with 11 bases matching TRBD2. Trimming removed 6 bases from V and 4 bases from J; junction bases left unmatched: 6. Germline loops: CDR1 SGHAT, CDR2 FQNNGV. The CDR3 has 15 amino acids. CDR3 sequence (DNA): TGTGCCAGCAGTCCGGGACTAGCGGAGGCAGATACGCAGTATTTT. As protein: CASSPGLAEADTQYF.

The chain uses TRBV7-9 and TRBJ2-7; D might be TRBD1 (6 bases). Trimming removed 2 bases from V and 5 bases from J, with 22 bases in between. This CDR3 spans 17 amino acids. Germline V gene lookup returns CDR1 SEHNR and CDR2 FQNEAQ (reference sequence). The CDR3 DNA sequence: TGTGCCAGCAGCTTATTGGCCGGGCAGGGGATGAACAACGAGCAGTACTTC. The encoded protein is CASSLLAGQGMNNEQYF.

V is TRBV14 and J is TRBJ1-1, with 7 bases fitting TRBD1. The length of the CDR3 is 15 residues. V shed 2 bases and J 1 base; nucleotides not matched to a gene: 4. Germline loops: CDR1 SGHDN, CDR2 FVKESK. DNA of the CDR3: TGTGCCAGCAGCCAACTAGGGGGCACGAACACTGAAGCTTTCTTT. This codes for CASSQLGGTNTEAFF. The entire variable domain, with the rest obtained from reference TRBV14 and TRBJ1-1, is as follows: EAGVTQFPSHSVIEKGQTVTLRCDPISGHDNLYWYRRVMGKEIKFLLHFVKESKQDESGMPNNRFLAERTGGTYSTLKVQPAELEDSGVYFCASSQLGGTNTEAFFGQGTRLTVV.

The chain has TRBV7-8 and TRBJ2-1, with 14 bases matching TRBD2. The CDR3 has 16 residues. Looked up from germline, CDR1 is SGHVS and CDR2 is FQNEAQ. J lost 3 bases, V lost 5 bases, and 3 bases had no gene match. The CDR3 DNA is TGTGCCAGCAGCCCGGGACTAGCGGGAGACTACAATGAGCAGTTCTTC. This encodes CASSPGLAGDYNEQFF.

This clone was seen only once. CDR3 residues: CASSSEAADTQYF. In nucleotides, the CDR3 is TGTGCCAGCAGCTCCGAGGCGGCAGATACGCAGTATTTT. The rearrangement joins TRBV11-3 to TRBJ2-3; no firm D call. Germline assignment: CDR1 SGHNT and CDR2 YENEEA. This CDR3 region has 13 residues. The V and J ends lost 4 bases and 4 bases respectively, with 9 bases between them.

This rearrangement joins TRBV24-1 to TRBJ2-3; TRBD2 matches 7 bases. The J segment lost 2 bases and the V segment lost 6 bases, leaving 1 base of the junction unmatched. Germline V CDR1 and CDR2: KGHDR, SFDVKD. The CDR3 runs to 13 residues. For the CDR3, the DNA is TGTGCCACCAGTCGGGACTACACAGATACGCAGTATTTT. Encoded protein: CATSRDYTDTQYF.

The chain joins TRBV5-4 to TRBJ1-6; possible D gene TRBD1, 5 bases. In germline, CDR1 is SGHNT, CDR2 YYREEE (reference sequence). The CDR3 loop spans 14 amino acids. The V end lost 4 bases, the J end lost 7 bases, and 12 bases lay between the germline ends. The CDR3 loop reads CASSAARVNSPLHF. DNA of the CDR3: TGTGCCAGCAGCGCCGCCAGGGTAAATTCACCCCTCCACTTT.

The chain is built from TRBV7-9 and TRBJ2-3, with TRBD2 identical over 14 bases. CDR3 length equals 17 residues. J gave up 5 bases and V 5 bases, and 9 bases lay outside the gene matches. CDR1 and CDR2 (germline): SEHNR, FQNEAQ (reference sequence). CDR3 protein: CASSRGGLAGVVDTQYF. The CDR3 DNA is TGTGCCAGCAGCCGAGGGGGACTAGCGGGAGTTGTAGATACGCAGTATTTT.

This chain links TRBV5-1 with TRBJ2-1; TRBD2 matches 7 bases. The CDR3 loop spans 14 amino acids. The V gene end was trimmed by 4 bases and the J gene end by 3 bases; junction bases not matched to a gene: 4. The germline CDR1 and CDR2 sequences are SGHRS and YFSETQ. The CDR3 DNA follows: TGCGCCAGCAGCCCCGGACTAGACTACAATGAGCAGTTCTTC. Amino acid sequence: CASSPGLDYNEQFF.

CDR3 DNA sequence: TGTGCCAGCAGCTTATTAACGCGGGGTTCGTTTCCCTATGGCTACACCTTC. Translating it yields CASSLLTRGSFPYGYTF. The chain employs TRBV7-9 and TRBJ1-2; D gene ambiguous. Germline CDR1 and CDR2: SEHNR and FQNEAQ (reference sequence). The CDR3 is 17 residues long. Trimming stripped 2 bases from V and 4 bases from J, with 20 bases between.

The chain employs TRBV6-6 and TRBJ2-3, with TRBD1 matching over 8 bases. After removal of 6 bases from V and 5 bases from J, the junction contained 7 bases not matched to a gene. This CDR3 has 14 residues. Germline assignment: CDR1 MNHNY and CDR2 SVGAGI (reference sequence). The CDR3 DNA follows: TGTGCCAGCAGACCCGGGACAGGTGTAGATACGCAGTATTTT. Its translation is CASRPGTGVDTQYF.

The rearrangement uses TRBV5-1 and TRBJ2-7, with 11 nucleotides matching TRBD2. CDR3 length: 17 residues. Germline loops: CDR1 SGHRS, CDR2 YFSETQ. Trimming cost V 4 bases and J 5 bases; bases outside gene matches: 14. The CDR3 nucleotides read TGCGCCAGCAGCCCGCTTTCACTAGCGGGGGTCCGTGACGAGCAGTACTTC. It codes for CASSPLSLAGVRDEQYF.

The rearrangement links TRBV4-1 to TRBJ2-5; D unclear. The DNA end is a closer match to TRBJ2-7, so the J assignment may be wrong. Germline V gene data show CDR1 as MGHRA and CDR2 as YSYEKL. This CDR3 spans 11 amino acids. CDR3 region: CATGSSYEQYF. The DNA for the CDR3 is TGCGCCACCGGTAGCTCCTACGAGCAGTACTTC.

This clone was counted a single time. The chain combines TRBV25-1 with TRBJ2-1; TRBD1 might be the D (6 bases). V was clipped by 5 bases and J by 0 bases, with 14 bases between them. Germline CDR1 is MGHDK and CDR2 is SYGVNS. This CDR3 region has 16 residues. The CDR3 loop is CASSSPQGLSYNEQFF. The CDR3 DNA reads TGTGCCAGCAGTTCGCCACAGGGCCTCTCCTACAATGAGCAGTTCTTC.

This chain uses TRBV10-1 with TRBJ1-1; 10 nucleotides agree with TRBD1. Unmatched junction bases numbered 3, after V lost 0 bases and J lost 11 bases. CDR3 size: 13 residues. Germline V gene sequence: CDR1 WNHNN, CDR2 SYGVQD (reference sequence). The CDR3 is CASSESGTGDAFF. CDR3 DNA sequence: TGCGCCAGCAGTGAGTCTGGGACAGGGGACGCTTTCTTT.

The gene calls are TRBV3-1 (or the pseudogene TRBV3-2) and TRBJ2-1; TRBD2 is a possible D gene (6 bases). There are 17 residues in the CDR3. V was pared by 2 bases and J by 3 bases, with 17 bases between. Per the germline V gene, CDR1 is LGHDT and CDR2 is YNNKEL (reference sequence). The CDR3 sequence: CASSQTTSMTNYNEQFF. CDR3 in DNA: TGTGCCAGCAGCCAAACGACTAGTATGACAAACTACAATGAGCAGTTCTTC.

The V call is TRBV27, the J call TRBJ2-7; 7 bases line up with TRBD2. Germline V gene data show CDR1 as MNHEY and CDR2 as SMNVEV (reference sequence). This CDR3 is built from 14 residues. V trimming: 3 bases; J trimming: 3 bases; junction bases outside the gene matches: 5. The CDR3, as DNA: TGTGCCAGCAGTTTCGCTAGCGGCTACTACGAGCAGTACTTC. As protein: CASSFASGYYEQYF.

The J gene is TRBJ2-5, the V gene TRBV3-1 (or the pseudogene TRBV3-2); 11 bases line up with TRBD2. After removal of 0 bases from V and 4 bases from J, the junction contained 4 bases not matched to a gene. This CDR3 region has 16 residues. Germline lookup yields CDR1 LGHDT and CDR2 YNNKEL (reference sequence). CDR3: CASSQEPSGRLETQYF. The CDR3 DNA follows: TGTGCCAGCAGCCAAGAGCCTAGCGGGAGGTTAGAGACCCAGTACTTC.

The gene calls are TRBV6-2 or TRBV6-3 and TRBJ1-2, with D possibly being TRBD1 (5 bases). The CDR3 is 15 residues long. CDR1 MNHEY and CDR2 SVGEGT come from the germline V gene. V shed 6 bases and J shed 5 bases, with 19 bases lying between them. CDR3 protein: CASSQGLLGAYGYTF. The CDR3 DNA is TGTGCCAGCAGCCAGGGACTTCTAGGGGCGTATGGCTACACCTTC.

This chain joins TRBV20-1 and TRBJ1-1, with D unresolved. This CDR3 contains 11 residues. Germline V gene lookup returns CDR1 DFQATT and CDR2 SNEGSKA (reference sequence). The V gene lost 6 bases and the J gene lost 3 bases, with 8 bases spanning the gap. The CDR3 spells CSAPEDTEAFF. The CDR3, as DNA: TGCAGTGCCCCGGAGGACACTGAAGCTTTCTTT.

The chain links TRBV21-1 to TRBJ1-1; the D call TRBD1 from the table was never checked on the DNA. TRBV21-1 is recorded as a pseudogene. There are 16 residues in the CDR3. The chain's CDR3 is CASSMVFGQTAFEAFF. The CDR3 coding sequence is TGTGCCAGCAGCATGGTCTTTGGACAGACTGCCTTTGAAGCTTTCTTT.

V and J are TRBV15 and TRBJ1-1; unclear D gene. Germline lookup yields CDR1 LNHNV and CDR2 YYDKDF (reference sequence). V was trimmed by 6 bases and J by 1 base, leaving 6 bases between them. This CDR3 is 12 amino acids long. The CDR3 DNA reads TGTGCCACCAGACAGACGAACACTGAAGCTTTCTTT. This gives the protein CATRQTNTEAFF.

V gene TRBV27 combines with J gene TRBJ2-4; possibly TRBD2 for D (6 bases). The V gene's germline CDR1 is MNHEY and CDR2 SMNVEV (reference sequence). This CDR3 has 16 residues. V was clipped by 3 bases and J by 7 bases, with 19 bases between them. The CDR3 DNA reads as TGTGCCAGCAGTTTTTCCAGGACTATACCTCATAACATTCAGTACTTC. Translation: CASSFSRTIPHNIQYF.

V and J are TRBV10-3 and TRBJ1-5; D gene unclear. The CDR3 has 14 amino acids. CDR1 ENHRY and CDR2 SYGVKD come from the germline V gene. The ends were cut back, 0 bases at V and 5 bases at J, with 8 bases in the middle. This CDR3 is CAISESRDYQPQHF. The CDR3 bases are TGTGCCATCAGTGAGTCCCGTGACTATCAGCCCCAGCATTTT.

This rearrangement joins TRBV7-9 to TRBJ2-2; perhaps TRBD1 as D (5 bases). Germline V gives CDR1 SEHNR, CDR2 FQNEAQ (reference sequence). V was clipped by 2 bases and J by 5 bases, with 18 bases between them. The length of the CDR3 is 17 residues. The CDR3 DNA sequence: TGTGCCAGCAGCTTACTGGTGGCAGGGTTGGGTACCGGGGAGCTGTTTTTT. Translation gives CASSLLVAGLGTGELFF.

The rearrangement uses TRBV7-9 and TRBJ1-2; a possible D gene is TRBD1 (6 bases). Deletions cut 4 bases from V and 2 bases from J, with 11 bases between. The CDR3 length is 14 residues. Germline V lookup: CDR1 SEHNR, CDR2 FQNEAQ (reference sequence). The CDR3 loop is CASSSKGTNYGYTF. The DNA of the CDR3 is TGTGCCAGCAGCTCGAAGGGGACAAACTATGGCTACACCTTC.

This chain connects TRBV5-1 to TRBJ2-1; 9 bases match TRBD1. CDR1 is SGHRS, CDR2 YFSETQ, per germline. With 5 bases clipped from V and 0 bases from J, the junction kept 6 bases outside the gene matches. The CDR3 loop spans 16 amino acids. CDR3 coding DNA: TGCGCCAGCAGGGGAGGGACAGGGAGCTCCTACAATGAGCAGTTCTTC. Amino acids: CASRGGTGSSYNEQFF.

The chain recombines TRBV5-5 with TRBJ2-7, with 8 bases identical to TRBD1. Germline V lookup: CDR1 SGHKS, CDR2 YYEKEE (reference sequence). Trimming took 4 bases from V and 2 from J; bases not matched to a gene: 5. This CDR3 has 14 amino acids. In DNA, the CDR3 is TGTGCCAGCAGCACCAGGACAGGGACCTACGAGCAGTACTTC. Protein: CASSTRTGTYEQYF.

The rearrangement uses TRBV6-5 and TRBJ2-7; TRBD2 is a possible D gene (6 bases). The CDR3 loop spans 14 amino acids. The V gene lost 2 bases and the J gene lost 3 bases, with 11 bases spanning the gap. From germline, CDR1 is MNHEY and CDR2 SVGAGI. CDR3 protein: CASSYGGTLYEQYF. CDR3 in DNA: TGTGCCAGCAGTTACGGGGGGACCCTCTACGAGCAGTACTTC.

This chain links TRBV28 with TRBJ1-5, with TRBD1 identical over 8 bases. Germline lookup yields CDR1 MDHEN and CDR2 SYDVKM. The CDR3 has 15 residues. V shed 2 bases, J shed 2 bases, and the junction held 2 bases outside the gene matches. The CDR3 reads CASSLRTGRNQPQHF. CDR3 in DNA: TGTGCCAGCAGTTTACGGACAGGGCGCAATCAGCCCCAGCATTTT. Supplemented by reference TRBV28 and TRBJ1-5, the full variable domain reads DVKVTQSSRYLVKRTGEKVFLECVQDMDHENMFWYRQDPGLGLRLIYFSYDVKMKEKGDIPEGYSVSREKKERFSLILESASTNQTSMYLCASSLRTGRNQPQHFGDGTRLSIL.

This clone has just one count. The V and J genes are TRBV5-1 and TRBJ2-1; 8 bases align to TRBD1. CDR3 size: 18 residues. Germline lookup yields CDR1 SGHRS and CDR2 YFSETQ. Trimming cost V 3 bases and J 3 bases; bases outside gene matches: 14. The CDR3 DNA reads TGCGCCAGCAGCTCGACCGACAGGGGCGTTTTTATCTACAATGAGCAGTTCTTC. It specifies CASSSTDRGVFIYNEQFF.